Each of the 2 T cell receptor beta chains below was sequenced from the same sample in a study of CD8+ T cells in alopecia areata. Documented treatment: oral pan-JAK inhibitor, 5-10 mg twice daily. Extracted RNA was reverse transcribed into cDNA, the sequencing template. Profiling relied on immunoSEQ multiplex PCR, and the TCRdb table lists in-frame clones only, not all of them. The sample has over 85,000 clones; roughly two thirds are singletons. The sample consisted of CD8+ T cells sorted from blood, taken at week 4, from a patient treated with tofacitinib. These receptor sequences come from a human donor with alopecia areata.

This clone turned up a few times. CDR3 loop: CASSPNQNSYEQYF. CDR3 sequence (DNA): TGCGCCAGCAGCCCGAATCAGAACTCCTACGAGCAGTACTTC. This chain links TRBV4-1 with TRBJ2-7; D uncertain. Germline V gives CDR1 MGHRA, CDR2 YSYEKL. Deletions cut 4 bases from V and 0 bases from J, with 10 bases between. The CDR3 extends over 14 amino acids.

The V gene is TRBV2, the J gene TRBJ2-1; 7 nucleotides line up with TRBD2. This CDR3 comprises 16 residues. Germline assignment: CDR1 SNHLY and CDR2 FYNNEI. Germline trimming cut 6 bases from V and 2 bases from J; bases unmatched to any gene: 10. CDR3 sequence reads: CASSAELANTYNEQFF. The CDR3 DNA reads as TGTGCCAGCAGCGCAGAACTAGCGAACACCTACAATGAGCAGTTCTTC.